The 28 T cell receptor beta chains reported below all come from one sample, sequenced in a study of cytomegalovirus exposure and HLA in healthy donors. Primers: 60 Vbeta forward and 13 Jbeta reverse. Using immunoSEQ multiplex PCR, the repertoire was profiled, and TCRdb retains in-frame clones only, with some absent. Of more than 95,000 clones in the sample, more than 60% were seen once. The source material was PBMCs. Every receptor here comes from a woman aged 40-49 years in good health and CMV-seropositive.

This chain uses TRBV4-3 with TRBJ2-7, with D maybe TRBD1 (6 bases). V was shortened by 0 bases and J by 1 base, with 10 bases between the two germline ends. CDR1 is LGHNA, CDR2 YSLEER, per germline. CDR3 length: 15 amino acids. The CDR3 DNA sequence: TGCGCCAGCAGCCAAGAAGATACAGGGTCCTACGAGCAGTACTTC. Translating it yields CASSQEDTGSYEQYF.

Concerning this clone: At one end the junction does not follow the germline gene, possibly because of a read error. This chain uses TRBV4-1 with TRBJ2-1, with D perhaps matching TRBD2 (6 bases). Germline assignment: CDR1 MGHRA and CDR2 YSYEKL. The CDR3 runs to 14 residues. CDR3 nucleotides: TGCGCCAGCAGCCACCCCGTCCGGGACTCCAGCCCGATCTTC. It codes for CASSHPVRDSSPIF.

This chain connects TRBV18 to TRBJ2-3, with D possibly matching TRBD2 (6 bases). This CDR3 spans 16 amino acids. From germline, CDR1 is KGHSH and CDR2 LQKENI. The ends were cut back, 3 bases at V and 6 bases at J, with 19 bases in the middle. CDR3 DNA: TGTGCCAGCTCACCCCTGGGGAGCGGGCCGGTGGATACGCAGTATTTT. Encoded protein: CASSPLGSGPVDTQYF.

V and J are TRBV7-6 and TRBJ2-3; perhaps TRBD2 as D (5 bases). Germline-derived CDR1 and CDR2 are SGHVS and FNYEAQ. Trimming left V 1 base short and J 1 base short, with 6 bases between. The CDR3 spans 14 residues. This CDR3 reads CASSLGSGTDTQYF. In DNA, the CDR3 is TGTGCCAGCAGCTTAGGTAGCGGCACAGATACGCAGTATTTT.

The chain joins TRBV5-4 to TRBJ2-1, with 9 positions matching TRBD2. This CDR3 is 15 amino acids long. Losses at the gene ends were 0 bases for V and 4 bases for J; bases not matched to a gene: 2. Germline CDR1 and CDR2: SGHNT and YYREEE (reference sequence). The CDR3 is CASSLGLAAYNEQFF. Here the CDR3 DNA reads TGTGCCAGCAGCTTGGGACTAGCGGCTTACAATGAGCAGTTCTTC.

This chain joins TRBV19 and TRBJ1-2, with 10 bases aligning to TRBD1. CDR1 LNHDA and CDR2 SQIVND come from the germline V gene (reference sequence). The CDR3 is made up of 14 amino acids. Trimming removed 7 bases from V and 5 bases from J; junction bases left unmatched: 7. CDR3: CASTPRTGGYGYTF. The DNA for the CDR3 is TGTGCCAGTACCCCAAGGACAGGGGGTTATGGCTACACCTTC.

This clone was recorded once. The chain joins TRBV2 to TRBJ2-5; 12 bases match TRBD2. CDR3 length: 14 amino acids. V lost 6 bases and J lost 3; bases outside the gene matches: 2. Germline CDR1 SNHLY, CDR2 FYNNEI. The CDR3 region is CASRWTSGEETQYF. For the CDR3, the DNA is TGTGCCAGCAGGTGGACTAGCGGGGAAGAGACCCAGTACTTC.

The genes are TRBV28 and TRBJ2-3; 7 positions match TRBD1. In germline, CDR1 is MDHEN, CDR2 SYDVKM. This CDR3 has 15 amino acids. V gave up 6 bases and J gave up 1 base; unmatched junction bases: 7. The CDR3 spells CASRLRQGGTDTQYF. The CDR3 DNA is TGTGCCAGCAGGCTTAGACAGGGTGGCACAGATACGCAGTATTTT.

CDR3 in DNA: TGTGCCAGCACCCGACAGGGGAGAGACACTGAAGCTTTCTTT. Its protein is CASTRQGRDTEAFF. The rearrangement uses TRBV5-6 and TRBJ1-1, with TRBD1 matching over 8 bases. V was pared by 6 bases and J by 3 bases, with 7 bases of the junction left unmatched. CDR1 and CDR2 (germline): SGHDT, YYEEEE. CDR3 size: 14 residues.

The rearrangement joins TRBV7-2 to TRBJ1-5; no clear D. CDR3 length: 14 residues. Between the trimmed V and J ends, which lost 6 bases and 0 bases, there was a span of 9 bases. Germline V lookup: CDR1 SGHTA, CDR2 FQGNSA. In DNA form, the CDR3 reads TGTGCCAGCAGAGAGGCGTATAGCAATCAGCCCCAGCATTTT. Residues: CASREAYSNQPQHF.

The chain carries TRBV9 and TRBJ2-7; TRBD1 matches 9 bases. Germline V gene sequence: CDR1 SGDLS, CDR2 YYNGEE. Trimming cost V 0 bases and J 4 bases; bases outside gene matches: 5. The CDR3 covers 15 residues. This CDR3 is CASSVEFGQGYEQYF. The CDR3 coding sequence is TGTGCCAGCAGCGTAGAGTTCGGACAGGGGTACGAGCAGTACTTC. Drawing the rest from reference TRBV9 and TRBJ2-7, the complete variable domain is DSGVTQTPKHLITATGQRVTLRCSPRSGDLSVYWYQQSLDQGLQFLIQYYNGEERAKGNILERFSAQQFPDLHSELNLSSLELGDSALYFCASSVEFGQGYEQYFGPGTRLTVT.

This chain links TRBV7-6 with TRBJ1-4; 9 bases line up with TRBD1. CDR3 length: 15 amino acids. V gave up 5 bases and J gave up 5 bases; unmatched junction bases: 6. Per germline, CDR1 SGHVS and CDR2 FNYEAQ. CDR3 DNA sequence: TGTGCCAGCAGCCCCCTTGGACAGGGGAATGAAAAACTGTTTTTT. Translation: CASSPLGQGNEKLFF.

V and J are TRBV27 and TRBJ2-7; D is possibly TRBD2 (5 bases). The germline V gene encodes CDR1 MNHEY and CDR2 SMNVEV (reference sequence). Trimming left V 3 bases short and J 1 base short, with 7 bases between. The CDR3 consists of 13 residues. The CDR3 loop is CASSLKRSYEQYF. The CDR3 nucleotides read TGTGCCAGCAGTTTGAAGCGGTCCTACGAGCAGTACTTC.

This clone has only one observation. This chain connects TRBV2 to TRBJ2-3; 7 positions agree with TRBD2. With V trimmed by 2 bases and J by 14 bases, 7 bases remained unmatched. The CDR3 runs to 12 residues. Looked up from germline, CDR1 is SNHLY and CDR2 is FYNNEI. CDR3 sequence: CASSEMGGLLYF. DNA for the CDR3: TGTGCCAGCAGTGAAATGGGGGGGTTACTGTATTTT.

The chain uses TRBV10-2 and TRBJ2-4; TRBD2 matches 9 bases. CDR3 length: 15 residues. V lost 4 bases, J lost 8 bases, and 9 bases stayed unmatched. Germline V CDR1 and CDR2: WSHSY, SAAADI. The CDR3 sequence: CASSGEGGRADIQYF. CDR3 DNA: TGCGCCAGCAGTGGAGAAGGCGGGAGGGCTGACATTCAGTACTTC.

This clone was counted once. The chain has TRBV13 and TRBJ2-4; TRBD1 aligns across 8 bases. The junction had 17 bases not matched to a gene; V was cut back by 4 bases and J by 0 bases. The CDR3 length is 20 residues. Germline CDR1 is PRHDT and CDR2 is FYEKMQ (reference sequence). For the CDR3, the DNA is TGTGCCAGCAGCTCCCGCTACCCGACAGGGGCGAGGATAGCCAAAAACATTCAGTACTTC. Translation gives CASSSRYPTGARIAKNIQYF.

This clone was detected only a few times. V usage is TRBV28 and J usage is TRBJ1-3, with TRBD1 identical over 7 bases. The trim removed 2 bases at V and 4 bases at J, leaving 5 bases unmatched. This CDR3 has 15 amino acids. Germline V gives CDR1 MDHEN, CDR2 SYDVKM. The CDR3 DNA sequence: TGTGCCAGCAGTTTAAAGGGGGCGAGCGGAAACACCATATATTTT. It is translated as CASSLKGASGNTIYF.

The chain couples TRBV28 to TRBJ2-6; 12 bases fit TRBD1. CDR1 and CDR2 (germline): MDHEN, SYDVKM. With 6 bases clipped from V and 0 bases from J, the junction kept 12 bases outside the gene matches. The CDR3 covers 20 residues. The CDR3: CASSPTLGTGGISGANVLTF. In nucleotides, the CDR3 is TGTGCCAGCAGCCCTACACTCGGGACAGGGGGCATCTCTGGGGCCAACGTCCTGACTTTC.

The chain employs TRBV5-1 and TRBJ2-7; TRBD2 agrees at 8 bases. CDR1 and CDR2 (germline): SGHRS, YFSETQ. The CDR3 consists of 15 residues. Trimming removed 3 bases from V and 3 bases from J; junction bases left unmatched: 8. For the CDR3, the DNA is TGCGCCAGCAGCTCCGGGGGGGGGATGAACTACGAGCAGTACTTC. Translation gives CASSSGGGMNYEQYF.

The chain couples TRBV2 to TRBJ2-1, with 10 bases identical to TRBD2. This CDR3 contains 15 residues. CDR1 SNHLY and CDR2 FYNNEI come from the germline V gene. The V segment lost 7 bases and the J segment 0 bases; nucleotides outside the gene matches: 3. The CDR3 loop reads CASTPSGSSYNEQFF. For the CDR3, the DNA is TGTGCCAGCACTCCTAGCGGGAGCTCCTACAATGAGCAGTTCTTC.

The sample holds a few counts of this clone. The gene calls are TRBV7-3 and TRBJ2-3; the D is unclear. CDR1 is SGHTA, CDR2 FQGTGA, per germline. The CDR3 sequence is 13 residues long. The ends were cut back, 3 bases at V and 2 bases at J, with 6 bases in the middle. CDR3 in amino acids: CASSFIATDTQYF. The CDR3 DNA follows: TGTGCCAGCAGCTTTATAGCCACAGATACGCAGTATTTT.

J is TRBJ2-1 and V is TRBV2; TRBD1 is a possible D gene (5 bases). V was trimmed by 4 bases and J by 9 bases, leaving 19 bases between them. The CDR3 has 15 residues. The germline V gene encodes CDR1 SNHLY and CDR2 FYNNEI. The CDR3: CASSVQWGAWGEQFF. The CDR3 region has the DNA TGTGCCAGCAGTGTCCAATGGGGCGCGTGGGGTGAGCAGTTCTTC.

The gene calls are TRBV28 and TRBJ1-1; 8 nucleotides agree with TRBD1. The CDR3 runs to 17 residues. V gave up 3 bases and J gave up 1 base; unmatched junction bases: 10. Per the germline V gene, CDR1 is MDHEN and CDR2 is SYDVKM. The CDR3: CASSFFRRGQKNTEAFF. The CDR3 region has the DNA TGTGCCAGCAGTTTTTTCCGCAGGGGGCAAAAGAACACTGAAGCTTTCTTT.

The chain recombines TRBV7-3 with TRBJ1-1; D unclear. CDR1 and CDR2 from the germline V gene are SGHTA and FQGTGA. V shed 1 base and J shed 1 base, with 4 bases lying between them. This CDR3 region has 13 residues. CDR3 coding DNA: TGTGCCAGCAGCTTAAGACAGAACACTGAAGCTTTCTTT. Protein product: CASSLRQNTEAFF. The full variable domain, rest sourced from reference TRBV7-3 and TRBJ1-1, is GAGVSQTPSNKVTEKGKYVELRCDPISGHTALYWYRQSLGQGPEFLIYFQGTGAADDSGLPNDRFFAVRPEGSVSTLKIQRTERGDSAVYLCASSLRQNTEAFFGQGTRLTVV.

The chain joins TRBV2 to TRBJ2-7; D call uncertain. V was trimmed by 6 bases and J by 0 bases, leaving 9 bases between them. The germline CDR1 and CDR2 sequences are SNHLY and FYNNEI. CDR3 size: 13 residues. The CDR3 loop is CASRKADSYEQYF. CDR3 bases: TGTGCCAGCAGGAAGGCGGACTCCTACGAGCAGTACTTC. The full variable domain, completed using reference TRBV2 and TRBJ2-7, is EPEVTQTPSHQVTQMGQEVILRCVPISNHLYFYWYRQILGQKVEFLVSFYNNEISEKSEIFDDQFSVERPDGSNFTLKIRSTKLEDSAMYFCASRKADSYEQYFGPGTRLTVT.

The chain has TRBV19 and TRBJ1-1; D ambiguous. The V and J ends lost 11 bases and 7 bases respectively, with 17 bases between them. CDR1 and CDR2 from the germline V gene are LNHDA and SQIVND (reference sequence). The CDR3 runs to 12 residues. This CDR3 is CASTWSYGEAFF. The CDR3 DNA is TGTGCCTCTACCTGGTCATACGGTGAAGCTTTCTTT.

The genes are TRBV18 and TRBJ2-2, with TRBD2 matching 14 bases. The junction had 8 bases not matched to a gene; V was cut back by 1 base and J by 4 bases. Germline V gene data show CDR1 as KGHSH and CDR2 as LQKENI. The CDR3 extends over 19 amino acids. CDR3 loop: CASSPQGLAGGTGTGELFF. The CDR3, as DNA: TGTGCCAGCTCACCACAAGGACTAGCGGGGGGCACGGGCACCGGGGAGCTGTTTTTT.

DNA of the CDR3: TGTGCCAGCAGCTTTGAGACAGGGCGATTCACCGGGGAGCTGTTTTTT. Translation gives CASSFETGRFTGELFF. The chain links TRBV11-3 to TRBJ2-2, with 7 positions matching TRBD1. Germline CDR1 and CDR2: SGHNT and YENEEA. The CDR3 is 16 residues long. V lost 3 bases and J lost 4; bases outside the gene matches: 8.